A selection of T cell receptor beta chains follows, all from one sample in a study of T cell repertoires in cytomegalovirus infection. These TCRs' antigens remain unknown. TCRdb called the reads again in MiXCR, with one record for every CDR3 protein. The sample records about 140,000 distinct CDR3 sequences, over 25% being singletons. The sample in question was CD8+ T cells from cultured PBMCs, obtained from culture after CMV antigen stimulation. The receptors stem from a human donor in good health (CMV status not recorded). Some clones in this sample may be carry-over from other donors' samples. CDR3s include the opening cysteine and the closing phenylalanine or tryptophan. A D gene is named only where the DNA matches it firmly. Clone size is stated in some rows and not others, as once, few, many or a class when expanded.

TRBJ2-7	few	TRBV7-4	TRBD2	TGTGCCAGCAGCTTTCAGGGAGGGTACGAGCAGTACTTC	CASSFQGGYEQYF
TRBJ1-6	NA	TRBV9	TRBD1	TGTGCCAGCAGCGTTTGGGACAGCCTGAATTCACCCCTCCACTTT	CASSVWDSLNSPLHF
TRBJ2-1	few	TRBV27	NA	TGTGCCAGCAGTCAGTTGGGAAACAATGAGCAGTTCTTC	CASSQLGNNEQFF
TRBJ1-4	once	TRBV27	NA	TGTGCCAGCAGTTTAACACGGGTTGGTGAAAAACTGTTTTTT	CASSLTRVGEKLFF
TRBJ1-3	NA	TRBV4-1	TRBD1	TGCGCCAGCAGCCAAGCCAGGGGGCCGGCAGGAAACACCATATATTTT	CASSQARGPAGNTIYF
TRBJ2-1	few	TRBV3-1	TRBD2	TGTGCCAGCAGCCAAACTCTAGCGGGGGACTACAATGAGCAGTTCTTC	CASSQTLAGDYNEQFF
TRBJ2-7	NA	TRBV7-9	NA	TGTGCCAGCAGCCTCGGGACAACCCTGGGCGAGCAGTACTTC	CASSLGTTLGEQYF
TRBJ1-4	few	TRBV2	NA	TGTGCCAGCAGTGATCTTGCGGGGGGGGCAAGTGCAACTAATGAAAAACTGTTTTTT	CASSDLAGGASATNEKLFF
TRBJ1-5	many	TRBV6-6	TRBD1	TGTGCCAGCAGTTACCTAGGACAGGGTCTTAATCAGCCCCAGCATTTT	CASSYLGQGLNQPQHF
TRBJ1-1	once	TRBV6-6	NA	TGTGCCAGCAGTTACTCGTACGGATCTGAAGCTTTCTTT	CASSYSYGSEAFF
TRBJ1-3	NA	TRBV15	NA	NA	CATSSGSFGIGNTIYF
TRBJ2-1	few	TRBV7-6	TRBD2	TGTGCCAGCAGCTTCGGACTAGCGGGCGAGGGCAATGAGCAGTTCTTC	CASSFGLAGEGNEQFF
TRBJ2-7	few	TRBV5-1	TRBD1	TGCGCCAGCAGCCCAATATGGACAGGGGACGAGCAGTACTTC	CASSPIWTGDEQYF
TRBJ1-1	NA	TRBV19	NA	TGTGCCAGCGGACGTCACACTGAAGCTTTCTTT	CASGRHTEAFF
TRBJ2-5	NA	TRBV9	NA	TGTGCCAGCAGCGTAGGTGGAGGGAGTGAGACCCAGTACTTC	CASSVGGGSETQYF
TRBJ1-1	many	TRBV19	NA	TGTGCCAGTAGTGCGCACGGCGGGGGGGCTGAAGCTTTCTTT	CASSAHGGGAEAFF
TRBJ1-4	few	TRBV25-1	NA	TGTGCCAGCAGTGCCCTGGGGCGGACCGGGCTGTTTTTT	CASSALGRTGLFF
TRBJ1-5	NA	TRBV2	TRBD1	TGTGCCAGCACGGAACAGGGGAGGGTCGGCAATCAGCCCCAGCATTTT	CASTEQGRVGNQPQHF
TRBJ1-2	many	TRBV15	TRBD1	TGTGCCACCAGCAGAGGCATGGGACAGGAGGACTATGGCTACACCTTC	CATSRGMGQEDYGYTF
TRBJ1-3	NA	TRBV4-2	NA	TGTGCCAGCAGCCAAGGGCTAGGCTCTGGAAACACCATATATTTT	CASSQGLGSGNTIYF
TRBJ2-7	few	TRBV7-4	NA	TGTGCCAGCAGCGGAGGGTTGGGCTACGAGCAGTACTTC	CASSGGLGYEQYF
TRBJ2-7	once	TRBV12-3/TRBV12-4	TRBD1	TGTGCCAGCAGTTTCGGGACAGGCCCCACGATGCTGTACGAGCAGTACTTC	CASSFGTGPTMLYEQYF
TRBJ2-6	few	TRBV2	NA	TGTGCCGGCCTTCCGGGGATCTCTGGGGCCAACGTCCTGACTTTC	CAGLPGISGANVLTF
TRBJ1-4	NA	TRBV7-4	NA	TGTGCCAGCAGGCCGGCTTGGGACACAAATACTAATGAAAAACTGTTTTTT	CASRPAWDTNTNEKLFF
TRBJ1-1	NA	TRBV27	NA	TGTGCCAGCAGTTTAGGGGGCCTGAGGACTGAAGCTTTCTTT	CASSLGGLRTEAFF
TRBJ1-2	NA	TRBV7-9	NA	TGTGCCAGCAGCTTAGGTAGCGGGGATCAAGGCTACACCTTC	CASSLGSGDQGYTF
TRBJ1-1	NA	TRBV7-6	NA	TGTGCCAGCACCAACCAGGGGAGCACTGAAGCTTTCTTT	CASTNQGSTEAFF
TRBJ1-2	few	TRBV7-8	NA	TGTGCCAGCAGCTTAGCGCGGCGGTATGGCTACACCTTC	CASSLARRYGYTF
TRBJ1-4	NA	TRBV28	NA	TGTGCCAGCTCCATGGGGAGGGGGGAAAAACTGTTTTTT	CASSMGRGEKLFF
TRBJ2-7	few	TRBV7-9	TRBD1	TGTGCCAGCAGCAGCCCGGGACAGGGTATGTACGAGCAGTACTTC	CASSSPGQGMYEQYF
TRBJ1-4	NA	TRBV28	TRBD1	TGTGCCAGCAGTTCCGGACAGGGGCTTAATGAAAAACTGTTTTTT	CASSSGQGLNEKLFF
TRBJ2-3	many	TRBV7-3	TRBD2	TGTGCCAGCAGCTTAATGGGAGGGGTAGCGGGAGATACGCAGTATTTT	CASSLMGGVAGDTQYF
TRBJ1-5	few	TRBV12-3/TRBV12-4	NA	TGTGCCAGCAGTCTCGGGCCAAACAATCAGCCCCAGCATTTT	CASSLGPNNQPQHF
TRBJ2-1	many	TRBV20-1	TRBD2	TGCAGTGCGAGCCGACTAGCGGGGATCAATGAGCAGTTCTTC	CSASRLAGINEQFF
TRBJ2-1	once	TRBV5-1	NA	TGCGCCAGCAGCTTGGCCACCAGGGATCTGGATGAGCAGTTCTTC	CASSLATRDLDEQFF
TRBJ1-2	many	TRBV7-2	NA	TGTGCCAGCAGTCCCCCTCGCTATGGCTACACCTTC	CASSPPRYGYTF
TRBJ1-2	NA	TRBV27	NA	TGTGCCAGCAGTTCGACAGCCTTTAATGGCTACACCTTC	CASSSTAFNGYTF
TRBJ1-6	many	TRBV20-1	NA	TGCAGTGCTAGTCTAACGGATTTTAATTCACCCCTCCACTTT	CSASLTDFNSPLHF
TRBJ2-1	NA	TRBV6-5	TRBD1	TGTGCCAGCAGGCGACAGGGGGCCAACCCCCTCAATGAGCAGTTCTTC	CASRRQGANPLNEQFF
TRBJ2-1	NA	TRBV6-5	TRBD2	TGTGCCAGCAGAACCCCGGGACTAGCGGAAAATGAGCAGTTCTTC	CASRTPGLAENEQFF
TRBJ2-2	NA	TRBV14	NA	TGTGCCAGCAGCCAAGTGGGCACCGGGGAGCTGTTTTTT	CASSQVGTGELFF
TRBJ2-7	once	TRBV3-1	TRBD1	TGTGCCAGCAGCCACGTGGGGACAGGGAACTACGAGCAGTACTTC	CASSHVGTGNYEQYF
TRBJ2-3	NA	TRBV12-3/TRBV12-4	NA	TGTGCCAACAGCCTCGGACTGTCCACAGATACGCAGTATTTT	CANSLGLSTDTQYF
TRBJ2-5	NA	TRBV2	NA	TGTGCCAGCAGTGAAGATTCAGGGGGGTACGAGCAAAGACAAGAGACCCAGTACTTC	CASSEDSGGYEQRQETQYF
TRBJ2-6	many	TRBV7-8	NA	TGTGCCAGCCGCCCCGAAATTCACTCTGGGGCCAACGTCCTGACTTTC	CASRPEIHSGANVLTF
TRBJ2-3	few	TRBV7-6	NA	TGTGCCAGCAGCTTAGGGAGGGGGGGAAGGGATACGCAGTATTTT	CASSLGRGGRDTQYF
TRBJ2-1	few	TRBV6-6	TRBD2	TGTGCCAGCAGTTACGTAGCGGGGGATAACAATGAGCAGTTCTTC	CASSYVAGDNNEQFF
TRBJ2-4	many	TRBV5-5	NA	TGTGCCAGCAGCTCTACCAGGCCCAGTGGTGTCATTCAGTACTTC	CASSSTRPSGVIQYF
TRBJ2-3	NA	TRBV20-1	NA	TGCAGTGCTAGAGAGTCCCTTACAGGGACTAGCACAGATACGCAGTATTTT	CSARESLTGTSTDTQYF
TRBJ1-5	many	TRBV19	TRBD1	TGTGCCAGTAGTAGTCCAGGGGGCGTTCAGCCCCAGCATTTT	CASSSPGGVQPQHF
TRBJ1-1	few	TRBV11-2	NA	TGTGCCAGCAGCTTAGGGGGGGGGGGGACGAACACTGAAGCTTTCTTT	CASSLGGGGTNTEAFF
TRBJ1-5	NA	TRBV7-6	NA	TGTGCCAGCAGCTCCTTAGATCAGCCCCAGCATTTT	CASSSLDQPQHF
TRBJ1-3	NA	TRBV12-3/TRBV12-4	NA	TGTGCCAGCAGGCTCGGTAACACCATATATTTT	CASRLGNTIYF
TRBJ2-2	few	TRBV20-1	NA	TGCAGTGCTAGAGATGGGGACACCGGGGAGCTGTTTTTT	CSARDGDTGELFF
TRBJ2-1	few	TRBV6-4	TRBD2	TGTGCCAGCAGTGACGAGCGGGGGGGCCATAATGAGCAGTTCTTC	CASSDERGGHNEQFF
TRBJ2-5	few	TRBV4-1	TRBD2	TGCGCCAGCAGAGCTGGGAATAGCGGGGTAGAGACCCAGTACTTC	CASRAGNSGVETQYF
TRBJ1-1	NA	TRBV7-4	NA	TGTGCCAGCAGCTTAGTGAGGGGGGGGCCGGGGACTGAAGCTTTCTTT	CASSLVRGGPGTEAFF